The clone carrying this T cell receptor (beta chain) appeared a single time. Libraries were prepared by immunoSEQ multiplex PCR; TCRdb keeps only in-frame clonotypes and omits some of them. The sample contains 440,000 or so clones, 80% to 95% of which appear only once. This record belongs to a study of Ad26.COV2.S vaccination and SARS-CoV-2 variants. Looking at the study overall: Participants got Ad26.COV2.S intramuscularly, once or twice 56 days apart.

Trimming stripped 6 bases from V and 6 bases from J, with 10 bases between. CDR1 and CDR2 from the germline V gene are SGHTA and FQGNSA. The CDR3 consists of 12 residues. Treatment here: 15 to 20 received Ad26.COV2.S at low or high dose, single or two shots; several received placebo; per-sample allocation not given. The samples date from day 63 after the first vaccine or placebo injection. J is TRBJ2-3 and V is TRBV7-2, with D unclear. This specimen consisted of peripheral blood, obtained in a trial of Ad26.COV2.S vaccine versus placebo. The receptor was isolated from a person between 18 and 65 years old who received the Ad26.COV2.S COVID-19 vaccine or a placebo. The CDR3 region has the DNA TGTGCCAGCAGAGAAAATCGGGATACGCAGTATTTT. This gives the protein CASRENRDTQYF.